One and the same sample provided the 7 T cell receptor beta chains below, sequenced in a study of OX40 agonist ivuxolimab in advanced cancers. Assay used: immunoSEQ multiplex PCR; TCRdb lists only in-frame clones, some missing. Found here are 70,000 to 90,000 clones, approximately 86% of them singletons; the top ten hold 1.5% to 2%. The input for sequencing was CD4+ or CD8+ T cells sorted from blood, taken in a trial of the OX40 agonist ivuxolimab. The receptors originated from an adult with an advanced solid tumor such as melanoma, head and neck, liver or kidney cancer.

V and J are TRBV30 and TRBJ2-7, with 10 bases lining up with TRBD2. This CDR3 is 14 amino acids long. V was clipped by 3 bases and J by 6 bases; unmatched bases: 8. Germline CDR1 is GTSNPN and CDR2 is SVGIG (reference sequence). The CDR3 loop reads CAWRDQRGGREQYF. CDR3 nucleotides: TGTGCCTGGAGAGATCAGCGGGGGGGCCGCGAGCAGTACTTC.

This clone was counted only a few times. This chain connects TRBV20-1 to TRBJ2-1, with 10 bases aligning to TRBD1. Per germline, CDR1 DFQATT and CDR2 SNEGSKA (reference sequence). CDR3 length equals 11 residues. CDR3 nucleotide sequence: TGCAGCAAGGACAGGGGGGATGAGCAGTTCTTC. Translated: CSKDRGDEQFF.

J is TRBJ1-4 and V is TRBV5-1; 8 bases are a match to TRBD1. Germline loops: CDR1 SGHRS, CDR2 YFSETQ. V lost 1 base and J lost 5; bases outside the gene matches: 19. The CDR3 extends over 20 amino acids. Here the CDR3 reads CASSLYAVQAVQGVNEKLFF. The CDR3 DNA reads as TGCGCCAGCAGCTTGTACGCCGTACAGGCGGTACAGGGGGTAAATGAAAAACTGTTTTTT.

This clone was seen once. The rearrangement uses TRBV19 and TRBJ1-1; D possibly corresponds to TRBD1 (6 bases). V dropped 5 bases and J dropped 1 base, with 26 bases sitting between them. Germline values: CDR1 LNHDA, CDR2 SQIVND (reference sequence). This CDR3 region has 19 residues. CDR3 in amino acids: CASSRTGSPYQGQNTEAFF. CDR3 coding DNA: TGTGCCAGTAGTCGCACAGGGTCCCCCTATCAAGGTCAGAACACTGAAGCTTTCTTT.

The chain recombines TRBV6-5 with TRBJ2-3; D gene ambiguous. Germline-derived CDR1 and CDR2 are MNHEY and SVGAGI. V lost 6 bases, J lost 0 bases, and 7 bases lay in between. The CDR3 covers 13 residues. CDR3 sequence (DNA): TGTGCCAGCAGGAGGATTAGCACAGATACGCAGTATTTT. Amino acids: CASRRISTDTQYF.

The chain joins TRBV7-9 to TRBJ1-3; no reliable D call. The CDR3 is made up of 13 amino acids. Germline loops: CDR1 SEHNR, CDR2 FQNEAQ (reference sequence). V lost 5 bases and J lost 0, with 5 bases in between. The chain's CDR3 is CASSPGSGNTIYF. CDR3 in DNA: TGTGCCAGCAGCCCAGGCTCTGGAAACACCATATATTTT.

The chain uses TRBV10-3 and TRBJ1-3; no firm D call. CDR1 and CDR2 (germline): ENHRY, SYGVKD. The CDR3 is 14 residues long. V was pared by 3 bases and J by 0 bases, with 6 bases between. CDR3 nucleotide sequence: TGTGCCATCAGTGACCAGCTCTCTGGAAACACCATATATTTT. Its protein product is CAISDQLSGNTIYF.